The TCR beta chain under discussion was sequenced for a study of cytomegalovirus exposure and HLA in healthy donors. General study points: Cytomegalovirus status, reportedly, was diagnosed with high specificity and sensitivity by the classifier.

With 60 Vbeta and 13 Jbeta primers, the PCR was carried out. Here immunoSEQ multiplex PCR was the method, and the copy in TCRdb shows in-frame clones only, minus some. This table holds 100,000 to 150,000 clones, about 10% found once. On this clone: Its antigen is undetermined.

Sequencing used PBMCs. The receptor was derived from a woman aged 18-30 years in good health and CMV-seropositive.

The CDR3 DNA reads TGTGCCAGCAGCCCCGGGGACAGGTACTACGAGCAGTACTTC. Protein product: CASSPGDRYYEQYF. The V gene is TRBV7-6, the J gene TRBJ2-7, with 8 bases identical to TRBD1. CDR1 SGHVS and CDR2 FNYEAQ come from the germline V gene. J gave up 3 bases and V 5 bases, and 6 bases lay outside the gene matches. This CDR3 is built from 14 residues.